Listed below are T cell receptor beta chains from one sample, sequenced in a study of persistence of HIV-infected CD4 T cells. Produced via immunoSEQ multiplex PCR; TCRdb's table is partial and in-frame only. The data show about 33,000 clones, roughly 80% seen once. Antigen specificity for these receptors is unknown. This material consisted of cultured CD4+ T cells from PBMCs, taken from a patient who received antiretroviral therapy. The receptors come from an adult with HIV. The donor label of this sample is uncertain. The CDR3 runs from the conserved cysteine through the conserved F or W. A D gene is named only where the DNA matches it firmly. Clone size is stated in some rows and not others, as once, few, many or a class when expanded.

J: TRBJ2-7; length: 15; V: TRBV18; D: NA; size: NA; DNA: TGTGCCAGCTCACCCGTAGGGACAATCTCCTACGAGCAGTACTTC; CDR3: CASSPVGTISYEQYF
J: TRBJ1-5; length: 16; V: TRBV5-8; D: NA; size: NA; DNA: TGTGCCAGCAGCGCCGGTTTGGCCGTCGGCAATCAGCCCCAGCATTTT; CDR3: CASSAGLAVGNQPQHF
J: TRBJ1-4; length: 15; V: TRBV9; D: NA; size: NA; DNA: TGTGCCAGCAGCGTAGAGGGAGGATCGTTTGAAAAACTGTTTTTT; CDR3: CASSVEGGSFEKLFF
J: TRBJ2-6; length: 16; V: TRBV3-1/TRBV3-2; D: TRBD1; size: once; DNA: TGTGCCAGCAGCCCCTATGGGACAGCTGGGGCCAACGTCCTGACTTTC; CDR3: CASSPYGTAGANVLTF
J: TRBJ2-3; length: 13; V: TRBV29-1; D: NA; size: NA; DNA: TGCAGCGAAATAGGGGGGGGAACAGATACGCAGTATTTT; CDR3: CSEIGGGTDTQYF
J: TRBJ2-3; length: 13; V: TRBV24-1; D: NA; size: NA; DNA: TGTGCCACCAGTGGGGACAGCACAGATACGCAGTATTTT; CDR3: CATSGDSTDTQYF
J: TRBJ1-1; length: 13; V: TRBV6-1; D: NA; size: NA; DNA: TGTGCCAGCAGTGAAGGCAATACCGCTGAAGCTTTCTTT; CDR3: CASSEGNTAEAFF
J: TRBJ2-1; length: 14; V: TRBV3-1/TRBV3-2; D: TRBD2; size: NA; DNA: TGTGCCAGCAGCCCTAGCGGGGGGTGGCATGAGCAGTTCTTC; CDR3: CASSPSGGWHEQFF
J: TRBJ1-1; length: 13; V: TRBV6-5; D: NA; size: NA; DNA: TGTGCCAGCAGCAAGGGACACCGTAATGAAGCTTTCTTT; CDR3: CASSKGHRNEAFF
J: TRBJ1-2; length: 18; V: TRBV27; D: TRBD1; size: medium-sized; DNA: TGTGCCAGCAGCTCTTCCGGACAGGGTGCCCAAGTTAACTATGGCTACACCTTC; CDR3: CASSSSGQGAQVNYGYTF
J: TRBJ1-1; length: 12; V: TRBV12-3/TRBV12-4; D: NA; size: NA; DNA: TGTGCCAGCAATCGGGGGGGCACTGAAGCTTTCTTT; CDR3: CASNRGGTEAFF
J: TRBJ2-2; length: 12; V: TRBV19; D: NA; size: NA; DNA: TGTGCCACCCCCGGGCGCACCGGGGAGCTGTTTTTT; CDR3: CATPGRTGELFF
J: TRBJ1-3; length: 16; V: TRBV15; D: NA; size: NA; DNA: TGTGCCACCAGCAGAGGTGGGGTGGCTCGCGGAAACACCATATATTTT; CDR3: CATSRGGVARGNTIYF
J: TRBJ2-1; length: 12; V: TRBV20-1; D: NA; size: NA; DNA: TGCAGTGCTAGTAGGTGGTGGGATGAGCAGTTCTTC; CDR3: CSASRWWDEQFF
J: TRBJ2-2; length: 14; V: TRBV2; D: NA; size: NA; DNA: TGTGCCAGCAGTGAAGCGGTGGACACCGGGGAGCTGTTTTTT; CDR3: CASSEAVDTGELFF
J: TRBJ1-4; length: 17; V: TRBV5-1; D: NA; size: NA; DNA: TGCGCCAGCAGCCCACAGGGAGATACGGCCACTAATGAAAAACTGTTTTTT; CDR3: CASSPQGDTATNEKLFF
J: TRBJ1-6; length: 17; V: TRBV19; D: NA; size: NA; DNA: TGTGCCAGTAGTATACGAACCTCCAGGGACTTGGGTTCACCCCTCCACTTT; CDR3: CASSIRTSRDLGSPLHF
J: TRBJ2-2; length: 11; V: TRBV6-5; D: NA; size: NA; DNA: TGTGCCAGCAGATACACCGGGGAGCTGTTTTTT; CDR3: CASRYTGELFF
J: TRBJ1-2; length: 15; V: TRBV5-1; D: NA; size: NA; DNA: TGCGCCAGCAGCTTCGGGGGGAACAGCCTCGAAGGCTACACCTTC; CDR3: CASSFGGNSLEGYTF
J: TRBJ2-3; length: 15; V: TRBV19; D: NA; size: NA; DNA: TGTGCCAGTAGTATAATCCAGTCTGGCTCAGATACGCAGTATTTT; CDR3: CASSIIQSGSDTQYF
J: TRBJ1-5; length: 14; V: TRBV19; D: NA; size: NA; DNA: TGTGCCAGTAGTATAAGGGTCGGCAATCAGCCCCAGCATTTT; CDR3: CASSIRVGNQPQHF
J: TRBJ2-2; length: 13; V: TRBV6-5; D: NA; size: NA; DNA: TGTGCCAGCAGTTACCCCAGCACCGGGGAGCTGTTTTTT; CDR3: CASSYPSTGELFF
J: TRBJ2-3; length: 13; V: TRBV10-2; D: NA; size: NA; DNA: TGCGCCAGCAGTTGGACTGGCACAGATACGCAGTATTTT; CDR3: CASSWTGTDTQYF
J: TRBJ2-2; length: 18; V: TRBV7-6; D: TRBD2; size: NA; DNA: TGTGCCAGCAGCTTAAGTCGCCAGACTAGCGGGGGGACCGGGGAGCTGTTTTTT; CDR3: CASSLSRQTSGGTGELFF
J: TRBJ2-3; length: 15; V: TRBV5-1; D: NA; size: NA; DNA: TGCGCCAGCAGCTTGGATACGGGGGGCACAGATACGCAGTATTTT; CDR3: CASSLDTGGTDTQYF
J: TRBJ2-3; length: 14; V: TRBV7-9; D: TRBD2; size: NA; DNA: TGTGCCAGCAGCCCCGTCGGGGGGGTTGGTACGCAGTATTTT; CDR3: CASSPVGGVGTQYF
J: TRBJ2-7; length: 14; V: TRBV30; D: NA; size: NA; DNA: TGTGCCTGGAGTCACGAGCGGAGCTCCTACGAGCAGTACTTC; CDR3: CAWSHERSSYEQYF